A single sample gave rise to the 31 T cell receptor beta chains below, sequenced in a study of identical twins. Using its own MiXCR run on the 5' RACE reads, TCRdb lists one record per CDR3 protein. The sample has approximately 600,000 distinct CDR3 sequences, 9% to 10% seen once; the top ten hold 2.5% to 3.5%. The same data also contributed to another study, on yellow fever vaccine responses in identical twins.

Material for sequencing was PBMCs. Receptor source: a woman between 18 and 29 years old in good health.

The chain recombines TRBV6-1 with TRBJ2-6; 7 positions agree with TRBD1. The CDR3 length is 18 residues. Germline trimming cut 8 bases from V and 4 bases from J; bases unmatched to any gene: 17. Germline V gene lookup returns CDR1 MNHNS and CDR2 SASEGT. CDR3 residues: CASLSTGKGLGGANVLTF. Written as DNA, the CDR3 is TGTGCCAGCCTTTCGACAGGGAAGGGATTGGGGGGGGCCAACGTCCTGACTTTC.

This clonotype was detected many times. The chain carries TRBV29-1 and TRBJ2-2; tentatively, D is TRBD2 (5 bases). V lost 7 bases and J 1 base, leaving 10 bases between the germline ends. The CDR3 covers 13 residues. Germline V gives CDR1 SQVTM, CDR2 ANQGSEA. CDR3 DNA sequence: TGCAGCGCCCGAGAGGGGAACACCGGGGAGCTGTTTTTT. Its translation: CSAREGNTGELFF.

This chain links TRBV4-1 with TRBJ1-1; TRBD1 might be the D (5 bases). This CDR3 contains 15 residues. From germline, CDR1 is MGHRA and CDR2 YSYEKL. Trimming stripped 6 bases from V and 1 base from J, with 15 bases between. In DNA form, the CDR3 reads TGCGCCAGCAGTTTGGTTGGGGCGGGGAACACTGAAGCTTTCTTT. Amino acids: CASSLVGAGNTEAFF.

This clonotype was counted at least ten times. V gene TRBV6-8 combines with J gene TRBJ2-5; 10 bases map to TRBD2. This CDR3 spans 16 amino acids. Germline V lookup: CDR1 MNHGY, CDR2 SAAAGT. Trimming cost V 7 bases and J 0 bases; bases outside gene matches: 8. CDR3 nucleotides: TGTGCCAGCATGCTGGGACTAGCGAAAAACCAAGAGACCCAGTACTTC. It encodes CASMLGLAKNQETQYF.

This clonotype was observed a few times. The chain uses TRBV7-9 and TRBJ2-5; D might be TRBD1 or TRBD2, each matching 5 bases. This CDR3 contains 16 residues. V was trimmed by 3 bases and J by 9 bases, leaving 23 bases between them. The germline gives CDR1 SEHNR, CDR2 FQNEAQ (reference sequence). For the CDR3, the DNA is TGTGCCAGCAGCTTCGGGACCGTTCTGGGGGAAGACGCCCAGTACTTC. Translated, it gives CASSFGTVLGEDAQYF.

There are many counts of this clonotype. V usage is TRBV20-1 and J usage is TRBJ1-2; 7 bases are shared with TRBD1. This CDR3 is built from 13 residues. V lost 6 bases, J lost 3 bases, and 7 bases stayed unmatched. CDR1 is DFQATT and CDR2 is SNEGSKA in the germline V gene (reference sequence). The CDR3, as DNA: TGCAGTGCCTTCTCGACAGGGCACTATGGCTACACCTTC. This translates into CSAFSTGHYGYTF.

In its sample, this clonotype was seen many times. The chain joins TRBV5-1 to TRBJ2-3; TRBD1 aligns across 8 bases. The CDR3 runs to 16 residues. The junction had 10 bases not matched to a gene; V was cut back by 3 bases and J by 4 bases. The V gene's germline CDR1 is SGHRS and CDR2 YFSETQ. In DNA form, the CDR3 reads TGCGCCAGCAGCTCCCAGGGGGCGCTTCAGTCAGATACGCAGTATTTT. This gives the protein CASSSQGALQSDTQYF.

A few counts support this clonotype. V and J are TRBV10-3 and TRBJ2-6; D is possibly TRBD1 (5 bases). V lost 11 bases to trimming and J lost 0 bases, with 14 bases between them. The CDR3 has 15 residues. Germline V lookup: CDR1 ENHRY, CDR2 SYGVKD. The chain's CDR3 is CAVRQFSSGANVLTF. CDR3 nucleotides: TGTGCCGTAAGACAGTTTAGCTCTGGGGCCAACGTCCTGACTTTC.

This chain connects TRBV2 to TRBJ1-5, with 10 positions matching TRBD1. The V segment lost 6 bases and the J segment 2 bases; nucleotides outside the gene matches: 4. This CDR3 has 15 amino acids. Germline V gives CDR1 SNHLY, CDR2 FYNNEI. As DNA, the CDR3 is TGTGCCAGCAGACAGGACAGGGGGGGCAATCAGCCCCAGCATTTT. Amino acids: CASRQDRGGNQPQHF. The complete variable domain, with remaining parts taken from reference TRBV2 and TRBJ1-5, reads EPEVTQTPSHQVTQMGQEVILRCVPISNHLYFYWYRQILGQKVEFLVSFYNNEISEKSEIFDDQFSVERPDGSNFTLKIRSTKLEDSAMYFCASRQDRGGNQPQHFGDGTRLSIL.

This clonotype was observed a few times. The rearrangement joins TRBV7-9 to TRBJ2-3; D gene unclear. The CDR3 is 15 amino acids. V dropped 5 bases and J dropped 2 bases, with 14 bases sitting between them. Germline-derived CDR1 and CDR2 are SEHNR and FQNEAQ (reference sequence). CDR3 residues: CASSQARSLTDTQYF. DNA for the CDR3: TGTGCCAGCAGCCAGGCCAGGAGTCTCACAGATACGCAGTATTTT.

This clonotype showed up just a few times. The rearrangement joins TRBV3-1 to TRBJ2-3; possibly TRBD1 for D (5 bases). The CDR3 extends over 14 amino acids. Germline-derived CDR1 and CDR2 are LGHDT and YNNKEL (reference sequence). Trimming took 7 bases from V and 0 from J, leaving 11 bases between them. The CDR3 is CASTQTASTDTQYF. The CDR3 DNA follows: TGTGCCAGCACCCAGACAGCTAGCACAGATACGCAGTATTTT.

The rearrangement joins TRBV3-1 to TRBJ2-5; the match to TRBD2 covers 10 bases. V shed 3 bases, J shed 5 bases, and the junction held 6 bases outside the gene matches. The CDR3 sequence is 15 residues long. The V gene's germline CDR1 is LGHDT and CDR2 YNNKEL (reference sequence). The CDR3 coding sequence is TGTGCCAGCAGCCAGAGCGGGGGGGCCTTGGAGACCCAGTACTTC. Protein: CASSQSGGALETQYF.

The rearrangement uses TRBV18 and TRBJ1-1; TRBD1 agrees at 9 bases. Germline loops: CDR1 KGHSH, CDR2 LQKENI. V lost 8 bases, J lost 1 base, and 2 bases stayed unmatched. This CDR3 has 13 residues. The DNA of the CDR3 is TGTGCCAGCGGGGGACAGGGGAACACTGAAGCTTTCTTT. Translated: CASGGQGNTEAFF.

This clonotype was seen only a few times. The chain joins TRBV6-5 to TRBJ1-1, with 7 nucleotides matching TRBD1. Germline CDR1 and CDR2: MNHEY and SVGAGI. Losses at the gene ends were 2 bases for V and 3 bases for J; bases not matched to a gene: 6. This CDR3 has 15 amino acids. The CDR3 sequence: CASSYGRQGDTEAFF. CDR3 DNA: TGTGCCAGCAGTTACGGGCGGCAGGGGGACACTGAAGCTTTCTTT.

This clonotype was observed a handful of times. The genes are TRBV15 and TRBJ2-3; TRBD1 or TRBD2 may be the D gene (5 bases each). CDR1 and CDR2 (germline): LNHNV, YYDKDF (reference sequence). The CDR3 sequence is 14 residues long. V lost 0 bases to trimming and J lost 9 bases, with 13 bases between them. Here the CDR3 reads CATSRDRVWGTQYF. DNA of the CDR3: TGTGCCACCAGCAGAGATCGGGTCTGGGGGACGCAGTATTTT.

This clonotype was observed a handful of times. CDR3 DNA: TGTGCCAGCAGCGCGCAGGGTTTGGAAGAGCAGTACTTC. Translated: CASSAQGLEEQYF. The chain couples TRBV5-4 to TRBJ2-7, with D perhaps TRBD1 (5 bases). The CDR3 sequence is 13 residues long. V was trimmed by 4 bases and J by 7 bases, leaving 15 bases between them. Germline V gene lookup returns CDR1 SGHNT and CDR2 YYREEE (reference sequence).

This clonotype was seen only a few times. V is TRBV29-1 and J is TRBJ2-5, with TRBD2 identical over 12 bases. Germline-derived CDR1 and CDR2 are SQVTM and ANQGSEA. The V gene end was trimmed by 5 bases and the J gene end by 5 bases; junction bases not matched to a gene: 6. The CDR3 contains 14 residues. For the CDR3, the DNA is TGCAGCGTTCAAAGACTAGCGGGAGTTGAGACCCAGTACTTC. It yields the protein CSVQRLAGVETQYF.

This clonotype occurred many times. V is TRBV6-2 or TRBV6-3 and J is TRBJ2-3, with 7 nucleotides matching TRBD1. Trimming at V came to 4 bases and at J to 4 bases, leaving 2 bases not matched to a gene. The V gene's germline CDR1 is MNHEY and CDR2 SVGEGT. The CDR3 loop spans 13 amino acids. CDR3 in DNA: TGTGCCAGCAGTTGGCAGGGGGCAGATACGCAGTATTTT. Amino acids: CASSWQGADTQYF.

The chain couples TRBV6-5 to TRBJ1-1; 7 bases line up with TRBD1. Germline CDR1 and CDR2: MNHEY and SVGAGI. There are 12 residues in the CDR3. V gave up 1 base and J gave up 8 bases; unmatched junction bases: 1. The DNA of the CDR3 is TGTGCCAGCAGTTACTGGGGACAGGAAGCTTTCTTT. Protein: CASSYWGQEAFF.

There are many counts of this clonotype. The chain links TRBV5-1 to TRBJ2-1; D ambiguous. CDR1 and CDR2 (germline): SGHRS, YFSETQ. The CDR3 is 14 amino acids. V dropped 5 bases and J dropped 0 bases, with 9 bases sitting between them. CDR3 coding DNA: TGCGCCAGCAGACTGAGTCCCTCCTACAATGAGCAGTTCTTC. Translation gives CASRLSPSYNEQFF.

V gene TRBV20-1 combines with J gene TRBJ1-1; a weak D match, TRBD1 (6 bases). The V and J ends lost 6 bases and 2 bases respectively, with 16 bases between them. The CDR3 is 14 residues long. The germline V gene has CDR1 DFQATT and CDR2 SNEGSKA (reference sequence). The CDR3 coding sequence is TGCAGTGCCGAGCTGGGACATTCTAACACTGAAGCTTTCTTT. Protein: CSAELGHSNTEAFF.

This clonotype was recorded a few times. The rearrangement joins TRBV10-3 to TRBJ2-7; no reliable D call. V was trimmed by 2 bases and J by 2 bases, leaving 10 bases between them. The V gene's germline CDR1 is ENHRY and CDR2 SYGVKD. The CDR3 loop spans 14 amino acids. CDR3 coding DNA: TGTGCCATCAGTGAGCCGACCCCTACCTACGAGCAGTACTTC. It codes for CAISEPTPTYEQYF.

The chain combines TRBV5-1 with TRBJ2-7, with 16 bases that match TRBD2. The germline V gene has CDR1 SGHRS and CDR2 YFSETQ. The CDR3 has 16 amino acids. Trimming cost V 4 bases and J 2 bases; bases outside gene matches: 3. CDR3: CASSTGTSGGAYEQYF. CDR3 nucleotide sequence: TGCGCCAGCAGCACCGGGACTAGCGGGGGGGCCTACGAGCAGTACTTC.

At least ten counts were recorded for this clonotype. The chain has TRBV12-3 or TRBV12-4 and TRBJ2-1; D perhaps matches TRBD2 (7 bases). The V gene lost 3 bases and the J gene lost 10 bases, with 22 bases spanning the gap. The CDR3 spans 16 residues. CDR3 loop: CASSFPGGPRGIEQFF. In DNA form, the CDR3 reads TGTGCCAGCAGTTTTCCCGGGGGGCCCCGGGGCATAGAGCAGTTCTTC.

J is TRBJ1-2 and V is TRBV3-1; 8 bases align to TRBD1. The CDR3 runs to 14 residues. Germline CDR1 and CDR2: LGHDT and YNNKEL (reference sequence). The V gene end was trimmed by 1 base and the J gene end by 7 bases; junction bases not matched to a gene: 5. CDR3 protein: CASSQVQGARGYTF. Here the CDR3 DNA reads TGTGCCAGCAGCCAAGTGCAGGGGGCGCGTGGCTACACCTTC.

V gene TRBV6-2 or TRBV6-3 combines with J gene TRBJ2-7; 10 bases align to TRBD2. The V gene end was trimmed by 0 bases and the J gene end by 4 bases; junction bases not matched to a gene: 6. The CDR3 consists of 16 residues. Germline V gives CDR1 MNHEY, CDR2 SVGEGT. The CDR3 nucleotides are TGTGCCAGCAGTTACTCGAGTCTAGCGGGAGAATACGAGCAGTACTTC. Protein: CASSYSSLAGEYEQYF.

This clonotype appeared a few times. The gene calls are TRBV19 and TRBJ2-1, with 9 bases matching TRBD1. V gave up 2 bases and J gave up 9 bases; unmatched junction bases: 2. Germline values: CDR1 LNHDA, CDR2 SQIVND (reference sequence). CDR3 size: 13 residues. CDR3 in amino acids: CASSISTGGEQFF. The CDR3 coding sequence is TGTGCCAGTAGTATATCGACAGGGGGTGAGCAGTTCTTC.

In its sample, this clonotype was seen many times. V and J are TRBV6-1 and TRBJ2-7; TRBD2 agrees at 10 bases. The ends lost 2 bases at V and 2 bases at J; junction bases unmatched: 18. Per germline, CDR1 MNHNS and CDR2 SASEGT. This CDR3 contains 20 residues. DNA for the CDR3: TGTGCCAGCAGTGAACTGCCGGGTAAAGGGCTAGCGGGAGCTCCCTACGAGCAGTACTTC. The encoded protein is CASSELPGKGLAGAPYEQYF.

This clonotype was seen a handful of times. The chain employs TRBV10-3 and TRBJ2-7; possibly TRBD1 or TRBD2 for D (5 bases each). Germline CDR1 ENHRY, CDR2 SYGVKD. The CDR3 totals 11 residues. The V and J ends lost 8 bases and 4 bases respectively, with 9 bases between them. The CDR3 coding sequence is TGTGCCATCGGGACCGTATACGAGCAGTACTTC. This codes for CAIGTVYEQYF.

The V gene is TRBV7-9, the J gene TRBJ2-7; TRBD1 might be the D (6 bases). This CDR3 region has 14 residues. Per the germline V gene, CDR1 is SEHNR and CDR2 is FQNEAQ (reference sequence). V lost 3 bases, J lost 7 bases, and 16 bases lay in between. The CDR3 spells CASSFAQGRGEQYF. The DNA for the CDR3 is TGTGCCAGCAGCTTCGCACAGGGTCGTGGGGAGCAGTACTTC.

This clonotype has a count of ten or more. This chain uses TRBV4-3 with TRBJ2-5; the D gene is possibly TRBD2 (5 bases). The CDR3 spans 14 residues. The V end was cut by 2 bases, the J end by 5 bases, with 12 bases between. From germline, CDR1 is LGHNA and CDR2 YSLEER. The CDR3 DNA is TGCGCCAGCAGCCAAACGAGCGGCGGGGAGACCCAGTACTTC. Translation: CASSQTSGGETQYF.